One sample yielded the 16 T cell receptor beta chains listed below, sequenced in a study of blood T cell repertoires in COVID-19. Libraries were prepared by immunoSEQ multiplex PCR; TCRdb keeps only in-frame clonotypes and omits some of them. The sample holds over 90,000 clones, more than 85% seen once. Sequencing was done on a sample of peripheral blood. These TCRs come from a man aged 18 to 29 with acute or convalescent COVID-19.

The chain employs TRBV6-1 and TRBJ1-1; TRBD1 matches at 7 bases. Per germline, CDR1 MNHNS and CDR2 SASEGT. The ends lost 2 bases at V and 11 bases at J; junction bases unmatched: 8. The CDR3 consists of 13 residues. CDR3 loop: CASSEPQNRGAFF. The CDR3 nucleotides are TGTGCCAGCAGTGAACCTCAAAACAGGGGTGCTTTCTTT.

This clone turned up a few times. The chain has TRBV30 and TRBJ1-1; no clear D. V was trimmed by 2 bases and J by 1 base, leaving 11 bases between them. Per germline, CDR1 GTSNPN and CDR2 SVGIG (reference sequence). The CDR3 extends over 14 amino acids. CDR3 in DNA: TGTGCCTGGAGTCTTGGGTCGGGGAACACTGAAGCTTTCTTT. Its protein product is CAWSLGSGNTEAFF.

This chain links TRBV7-2 with TRBJ2-3; perhaps TRBD2 as D (5 bases). There are 15 residues in the CDR3. Germline V gives CDR1 SGHTA, CDR2 FQGNSA. Between the trimmed V and J ends, which lost 2 bases and 5 bases, there was a span of 14 bases. The CDR3, as DNA: TGTGCCAGCAGCTTACCCAGAGGGTTCGAAGATACGCAGTATTTT. It specifies CASSLPRGFEDTQYF.

The chain joins TRBV10-3 to TRBJ1-5; 7 nucleotides match TRBD1. CDR3 length equals 15 residues. V was pared by 10 bases and J by 4 bases, with 13 bases of the junction left unmatched. CDR1 is ENHRY and CDR2 is SYGVKD in the germline V gene. This CDR3 is CATQTGGQQNQPQHF. The CDR3 nucleotides are TGTGCCACCCAAACCGGGGGACAGCAGAATCAGCCCCAGCATTTT.

The chain combines TRBV19 with TRBJ1-1; D is possibly TRBD1 (5 bases). The CDR3 has 15 amino acids. The germline V gene has CDR1 LNHDA and CDR2 SQIVND (reference sequence). V was pared by 1 base and J by 4 bases, with 13 bases between. CDR3 sequence reads: CASSIGGGVGTEAFF. The CDR3 DNA reads as TGTGCCAGTAGTATAGGGGGGGGAGTAGGCACTGAAGCTTTCTTT.

The V and J genes are TRBV6-5 and TRBJ2-7; a weak D match, TRBD1 (6 bases). Germline loops: CDR1 MNHEY, CDR2 SVGAGI. Trimming took 11 bases from V and 2 from J, leaving 16 bases between them. This CDR3 region has 13 residues. CDR3 region: CAASRDITYEQYF. CDR3 coding DNA: TGTGCCGCGAGCAGGGACATCACCTACGAGCAGTACTTC.

The chain has TRBV5-8 and TRBJ1-1, with 7 bases fitting TRBD1. Per germline, CDR1 SGHTS and CDR2 YDEGEE. CDR3 length: 16 amino acids. Unmatched junction bases numbered 8, after V lost 2 bases and J lost 1 base. Here the CDR3 reads CASSFLTGTANTEAFF. The CDR3 coding sequence is TGTGCCAGCAGCTTCTTAACCGGGACAGCGAACACTGAAGCTTTCTTT.

This chain links TRBV18 with TRBJ2-5, with 9 bases matching TRBD2. Losses at the gene ends were 0 bases for V and 1 base for J; bases not matched to a gene: 3. CDR3 size: 16 residues. Per the germline V gene, CDR1 is KGHSH and CDR2 is LQKENI. Here the CDR3 reads CASSPPPSGVQETQYF. DNA for the CDR3: TGTGCCAGCTCACCACCGCCTAGCGGGGTCCAAGAGACCCAGTACTTC.

The chain couples TRBV7-6 to TRBJ2-1, with a tentative D call TRBD2 (7 bases). V was pared by 2 bases and J by 2 bases, with 19 bases between. Per the germline V gene, CDR1 is SGHVS and CDR2 is FNYEAQ. CDR3 length equals 18 residues. The CDR3: CASSLLSGAGAAYNEQFF. CDR3 in DNA: TGTGCCAGCAGCTTACTTAGCGGTGCGGGGGCTGCCTACAATGAGCAGTTCTTC.

This rearrangement joins TRBV18 to TRBJ1-2; unclear D gene. Looked up from germline, CDR1 is KGHSH and CDR2 is LQKENI. Trimming removed 8 bases at V and 4 bases at J, with 11 bases between. CDR3 length equals 12 residues. The CDR3 sequence is CASVGVGYGYTF. The CDR3 nucleotides read TGTGCCAGCGTCGGGGTGGGCTATGGCTACACCTTC. The full variable domain, its missing parts supplied by reference TRBV18 and TRBJ1-2, is NAGVMQNPRHLVRRRGQEARLRCSPMKGHSHVYWYRQLPEEGLKFMVYLQKENIIDESGMPKERFSAEFPKEGPSILRIQQVVRGDSAAYFCASVGVGYGYTFGSGTRLTVV.

The chain has TRBV6-5 and TRBJ2-2, with TRBD1 matching 7 bases. J lost 0 bases, V lost 7 bases, and 5 bases had no gene match. The germline CDR1 and CDR2 sequences are MNHEY and SVGAGI. The CDR3 runs to 15 residues. DNA for the CDR3: TGTGCCAGCACTCCCGGGACAGCGAACACCGGGGAGCTGTTTTTT. Translation gives CASTPGTANTGELFF.

The J gene is TRBJ2-7, the V gene TRBV5-3, with TRBD1 matching 7 bases. TRBV5-3 is known as an ORF, though its function is uncertain. The V and J ends lost 2 bases and 2 bases, in that order; junction bases with no gene match: 10. The CDR3 length is 16 residues. The CDR3 loop is CARSFGPGQRPYEQYF. The CDR3 bases are TGTGCCAGAAGCTTTGGCCCGGGACAGAGACCCTACGAGCAGTACTTC.

This rearrangement joins TRBV19 to TRBJ1-1; D is perhaps TRBD1 (5 bases). The CDR3 is 17 amino acids. Germline values: CDR1 LNHDA, CDR2 SQIVND (reference sequence). The V end lost 5 bases, the J end lost 0 bases, and 19 bases lay between the germline ends. CDR3 nucleotides: TGTGCCAGTAGTCCCCGGGAGGGGAGGGTTTTGAACACTGAAGCTTTCTTT. It translates to CASSPREGRVLNTEAFF.

The V and J genes are TRBV19 and TRBJ2-3; 9 bases align to TRBD2. V lost 5 bases to trimming and J lost 2 bases; unmatched junction nucleotides: 8. This CDR3 is built from 16 residues. Germline CDR1 LNHDA, CDR2 SQIVND (reference sequence). The CDR3 sequence: CASSSPSGAITDTQYF. The DNA of the CDR3 is TGTGCCAGTAGTTCCCCTAGCGGGGCTATCACAGATACGCAGTATTTT.

The gene calls are TRBV27 and TRBJ1-1; D is perhaps TRBD1 (6 bases). The CDR3 sequence is 15 residues long. Looked up from germline, CDR1 is MNHEY and CDR2 is SMNVEV (reference sequence). V was trimmed by 4 bases and J by 5 bases, leaving 17 bases between them. DNA for the CDR3: TGTGCCAGCAGTTCCCTACAGGGTATGGGAACTGAAGCTTTCTTT. The encoded protein is CASSSLQGMGTEAFF.

This clone appeared a single time. The chain uses TRBV25-1 and TRBJ1-2, with 7 bases lining up with TRBD1. The CDR3 has 16 amino acids. Germline V lookup: CDR1 MGHDK, CDR2 SYGVNS. Germline trimming cut 1 base from V and 4 bases from J; bases unmatched to any gene: 9. The CDR3 DNA reads TGTGCCAGCAGTGAATCTCAGGGACAGTGGATCTATGGCTACACCTTC. Protein product: CASSESQGQWIYGYTF.